These T cell receptor beta chains were read from a single sample in a study of beta chain features in type 1 diabetes. Measured with immunoSEQ multiplex PCR; TCRdb has only the in-frame clones, and not every one. The sample has 500,000 to 800,000 clones; over 10% are singletons. The sample was naive CD4+ T cells from blood. The receptors originated from a man aged 25 to 45 with type 1 diabetes. The CDR3 runs from the conserved cysteine through the conserved F or W. Each record gives: J gene, D gene, clone size, V gene, CDR3 DNA, CDR3 protein. A D gene is named only where the DNA matches it firmly. Clone size is shown for a subset of rows, as once, few, many or a class of expanded clone.

TRBJ2-3 | NA | few | TRBV29-1 | TGCAGCGTTGCTCGCGGGGCGGCATACACAGATACGCAGTATTTT | CSVARGAAYTDTQYF
TRBJ2-7 | TRBD1 | NA | TRBV2 | TGTGCCAGCAGCGTACAGGGGACCGATTACGAGCAGTACTTC | CASSVQGTDYEQYF
TRBJ1-5 | NA | NA | TRBV2 | TGTGCCAGCAGATTGGGTCAGCCCCAGCATTTT | CASRLGQPQHF
TRBJ1-2 | TRBD1 | NA | TRBV2 | TGTGCCAGCAGTAGGGACAGGTCTAACTATGGCTACACCTTC | CASSRDRSNYGYTF
TRBJ2-5 | NA | few | TRBV13 | TGTGCCAGCAGCACCGGGACTGGCGGTCAGACCCAGTACTTC | CASSTGTGGQTQYF
TRBJ1-5 | NA | few | TRBV28 | TGTGCCAGCAGACAAGGACAGTCTAGACAGCCCCAGCATTTT | CASRQGQSRQPQHF
TRBJ2-3 | TRBD2 | few | TRBV6-6 | TGTGCCAGCAGTTCCCTAGCGGGGGGCACAGATACGCAGTATTTT | CASSSLAGGTDTQYF
TRBJ2-7 | NA | NA | TRBV30 | TGTGCCTGGAGTGTACCCCCAAAATCCTACGAGCAGTACTTC | CAWSVPPKSYEQYF
TRBJ2-7 | TRBD1 | NA | TRBV7-2 | TGTGCCAGCAGGAGTTTAGGGACAGGGTATGGCTCCTACGAGCAGTACTTC | CASRSLGTGYGSYEQYF
TRBJ1-5 | NA | few | TRBV4-2 | TGTGCCAGCAGCCAAGATCATCGGGACGGCAATCAGCCCCAGCATTTT | CASSQDHRDGNQPQHF
TRBJ2-7 | TRBD1 | NA | TRBV14 | TGTGCCAGCAGCCAACCGGGACAGGGGTACCACGAGCAGTACTTC | CASSQPGQGYHEQYF
TRBJ2-7 | NA | few | TRBV5-1 | TGCGCCAGCAGCTTGGCCGGGAGCGAGCAGTACTTC | CASSLAGSEQYF
TRBJ2-1 | TRBD2 | few | TRBV29-1 | TGCAGCGTCAAACTCACTAGCGGGGGGCGGTTGAATGAGCAGTTCTTC | CSVKLTSGGRLNEQFF
TRBJ1-1 | NA | NA | TRBV5-4 | TGTGCCAGCAGCCAGGCCGATTGGATGAACACTGAAGCTTTCTTT | CASSQADWMNTEAFF
TRBJ2-2 | TRBD2 | few | TRBV10-3 | TGTGCCATCAGTGAGTCTAGCGGGGTCCGCGGGGAGCTGTTTTTT | CAISESSGVRGELFF
TRBJ2-7 | NA | NA | TRBV7-9 | TGTGCCAGCAGCTTCGGGCAGGGGTTCCCCTACGAGCAGTACTTC | CASSFGQGFPYEQYF
TRBJ1-2 | NA | NA | TRBV10-3 | TGTGCCATCAATGGCGCAGATTATGGCTACACCTTC | CAINGADYGYTF
TRBJ2-5 | NA | few | TRBV18 | TGTGCCAGCTCAAGACGGGGCTACCAAGAGACCCAGTACTTC | CASSRRGYQETQYF
TRBJ2-1 | NA | few | TRBV2 | TGTGCCAGCAGTGAAGCTAGGTACAATGAGCAGTTCTTC | CASSEARYNEQFF
TRBJ1-1 | NA | few | TRBV5-6 | TGTGCCAGCAGCTTGGAGAGAGGAAGGGACACTGAAGCTTTCTTT | CASSLERGRDTEAFF
TRBJ2-2 | NA | few | TRBV6-5 | TGTGCCAGCAGTCAACAGGGTATCGGATCCGGGGAGCTGTTTTTT | CASSQQGIGSGELFF
TRBJ2-5 | NA | NA | TRBV20-1 | TGCAGTGCCAACTACCCGGCCCAGTACTTC | CSANYPAQYF
TRBJ1-6 | TRBD1 | NA | TRBV27 | TGTGCCAGCAGTTTATCTAGACAGGGGAATTCACCCCTCCACTTT | CASSLSRQGNSPLHF
TRBJ1-5 | NA | NA | TRBV2 | TGTGCCAGCACAGGGGCGTTCAATCAGCCCCAGCATTTT | CASTGAFNQPQHF
TRBJ1-2 | NA | NA | TRBV2 | TGTGCCAGCAGTCCCTTTGAGAGACGGAATAACTATGGCTACACCTTC | CASSPFERRNNYGYTF
TRBJ2-7 | NA | few | TRBV19 | TGTGCCAGTAGTACGAAGCCAGGGATCCCCTCCGAGCAGTACTTC | CASSTKPGIPSEQYF
TRBJ2-7 | NA | few | TRBV10-3 | TGTGCCATCAGTGAGGGCGGTTTCTCCTACGAGCAGTACTTC | CAISEGGFSYEQYF
TRBJ1-4 | NA | NA | TRBV6-5 | TGTGCCAGCAGAGACAGTGCAACTAATGAAAAACTGTTTTTT | CASRDSATNEKLFF